Each of the 8 T cell receptor beta chains below was sequenced from the same sample in a study of T cells in Graves' hyperthyroidism and ophthalmopathy. TCR beta CDR3 region amplification was performed from RNA transcripts. An initial round of RT-PCR targeting the TCR CDR3 relied on the HTBI primer set. TCRdb re-called the multiplex PCR reads through MiXCR, storing one row per CDR3 protein. The sample consists of 200,000 or so distinct CDR3 sequences, around 17% of them appearing once. The sequenced sample was blood. All receptors derive from a woman aged 45-59 years with Graves' hyperthyroidism.

The chain is built from TRBV7-2 and TRBJ1-1; maybe TRBD1 (5 bases). Trimming removed 11 bases from V and 6 bases from J, with 19 bases in between. Looked up from germline, CDR1 is SGHTA and CDR2 is FQGNSA. The length of the CDR3 is 13 residues. The CDR3 DNA sequence: TGTGCCTGGAGTCTCGACGGCAGGGCTGAAGCTTTCTTT. The encoded protein is CAWSLDGRAEAFF.

This clonotype occurred many times. V gene TRBV20-1 combines with J gene TRBJ1-5, with a tentative D call TRBD1 (5 bases). Germline V gene data show CDR1 as DFQATT and CDR2 as SNEGSKA (reference sequence). Between the trimmed V and J ends, which lost 3 bases and 4 bases, there was a span of 16 bases. This CDR3 region has 15 residues. This CDR3 is CSASGVGGANQPQHF. For the CDR3, the DNA is TGCAGTGCTAGTGGGGTGGGGGGAGCAAATCAGCCCCAGCATTTT.

As regards this clonotype: A read error is possible here, since a much larger clone lies one base away. This rearrangement joins TRBV2 to TRBJ2-5; tentatively, D is TRBD2 (5 bases). The J call is doubtful: the DNA matches TRBJ2-1 better. From germline, CDR1 is SNHLY and CDR2 FYNNEI. The CDR3 sequence is 14 residues long. CDR3 sequence (DNA): TGTGCCAGCAGTGGCCCGGCGGTGGGAGAGACCCAGTTCTTC. Amino acids: CASSGPAVGETQFF.

The sample holds many counts of this clonotype. The chain is built from TRBV27 and TRBJ1-2; no firm D call. Per germline, CDR1 MNHEY and CDR2 SMNVEV (reference sequence). With 5 bases removed from V and 3 bases from J, the gap between germline ends came to 13 bases. The CDR3 is 14 amino acids. The CDR3 spells CASSPHPGDYGYTF. CDR3 sequence (DNA): TGTGCCAGCAGTCCCCATCCGGGCGACTATGGCTACACCTTC.

The chain links TRBV20-1 to TRBJ2-1, with a tentative D call TRBD2 (7 bases). Looked up from germline, CDR1 is DFQATT and CDR2 is SNEGSKA (reference sequence). Between the trimmed V and J ends, which lost 0 bases and 8 bases, there was a span of 14 bases. This CDR3 spans 14 amino acids. CDR3 amino acids: CSAREGGGADEQFF. The CDR3 DNA reads TGCAGTGCTAGAGAGGGAGGGGGGGCGGATGAGCAGTTCTTC.

This clonotype was seen ten or more times. This sequence joins TRBV28 and TRBJ2-3, with TRBD2 matching over 8 bases. The CDR3 consists of 14 residues. Germline V CDR1 and CDR2: MDHEN, SYDVKM. The J segment lost 3 bases and the V segment lost 5 bases, leaving 4 bases of the junction unmatched. The CDR3 reads CASSPIAGTDTQYF. The CDR3 coding sequence is TGTGCCAGCAGTCCTATAGCGGGAACAGATACGCAGTATTTT.

The chain joins TRBV10-3 to TRBJ2-1; 9 bases line up with TRBD2. This CDR3 spans 17 amino acids. Germline trimming cut 0 bases from V and 2 bases from J; bases unmatched to any gene: 5. Germline CDR1 ENHRY, CDR2 SYGVKD. For the CDR3, the DNA is TGTGCCATCAGTGAGTCGGGGCGGGGGGGAACCTACAATGAGCAGTTCTTC. As protein: CAISESGRGGTYNEQFF.

This clonotype came up many times. This sequence joins TRBV14 and TRBJ2-1; the D gene is possibly TRBD1 (6 bases). Trimming took 2 bases from V and 5 from J, leaving 13 bases between them. The CDR3 loop spans 15 amino acids. CDR1 and CDR2 (germline): SGHDN, FVKESK. The CDR3 loop reads CASSQTYQGHNEQFF. In nucleotides, the CDR3 is TGTGCCAGCAGCCAAACCTACCAGGGGCACAATGAGCAGTTCTTC.